This T cell receptor (beta chain) was profiled in a study of T cell repertoires in cytomegalovirus infection. Each CDR3 protein is one row after TCRdb ran MiXCR on the reads. The sample lists some 680,000 distinct CDR3 sequences, 35% seen once, with 2.5% to 3% in the top ten. Germline V gives CDR1 MNHNY, CDR2 SVGAGI (reference sequence). The CDR3 runs 17 residues. V was pared by 2 bases and J by 0 bases, with 6 bases of the junction left unmatched. This receptor was identified in a human donor in good health (CMV status not recorded). Some clones in this sample may be carry-over from other donors' samples. Sequenced material: PBMCs. V and J are TRBV6-6 and TRBJ2-4; 8 bases line up with TRBD1. The CDR3 protein is CASSYEDRALAKNIQYF. The CDR3, as DNA: TGTGCCAGCAGTTACGAGGACAGGGCATTAGCCAAAAACATTCAGTACTTC.